This T cell receptor beta chain was recovered during a study of cytomegalovirus exposure and HLA in healthy donors (dated by TCRdb to 2016 to 2017). The study in broad terms: An earlier analysis of roughly 500 of the donors reported approximately 270 Gb of sequence data and roughly 100 million unique TCR beta sequences from approximately 180 million T cells. About 300 gigabases of sequencing data and tens of millions of unique TCR sequences were included in an early release covering roughly 700 HLA-typed donors. Of the roughly 400 genotyped donors, 81% fell in the genetic ancestry cluster associated with self-reported Caucasian donors. The aim of the study was to test whether cataloging public T cell receptors could identify signatures of past pathogen exposure. The study profiled the T cell repertoires of 500 to 800 subjects by immunosequencing and related them to cytomegalovirus serostatus. In addition to the first cohort of several hundred subjects, a separate validation cohort of 120 different subjects was used. To predict cytomegalovirus infection status, the study brought together high-throughput TCR immunosequencing, statistical association of individual TCRs with disease status, and machine learning. To study patterns of TCR occurrence, a later analysis re-analyzed previously published TCR beta repertoires from 600 to 750 donors and added high-resolution HLA genotyping. The later analysis used no new phenotypic data to find candidate immune exposures, relying instead on TCR beta sequences and their occurrence across donors. To decide whether each TCR beta V gene segment behaved as functional or pseudogenic, an earlier analysis of some 600 of the donors relied on high-throughput TCR beta sequencing. Donor age, sex, ethnicity and CMV serostatus were compiled alongside the repertoire data. A later genetic analysis used genome-wide SNP genotypes for about three fifths of the 666 donors, treating that subset as a discovery cohort. Every repertoire in the discovery cohort had been generated on one and the same sequencing platform. HLA typing included class I and class II loci at four-digit resolution. The number of donors typed differed by locus, with about 629-630 for A, B, C, DRB1 and DQB1, more than 500 for DQA1, over 600 for DPA1, and some 470 for DPB1. Roughly 5 DR-DQ haplotypes were treated as single units for association and clustering because of strong linkage in the cohort. On average, 235,054 unique TCR beta nucleotide sequences were sequenced per donor among 398 genotyped donors of the cohort, with roughly 19% of those sequences being non-productive. The paper's findings and limits, for the study overall: Most TCR sequences were seen in very few donors, while some public TCRs were found in many individuals. The study gave a list of around 170 TCR beta chains associated with cytomegalovirus. Immune exposure information for the cohort was limited to CMV serostatus. Cytomegalovirus status was reported to be diagnosed by the classifier with high specificity and sensitivity in both the original and validation cohorts. This cohort had only TCR beta chains sequenced, and the lack of alpha or paired-chain data limited which features could be detected. A later genetic analysis reported fewer N-insertions in productive TCRs among donors in an Asian-associated ancestry cluster than the approximately 700-donor mean. A cluster of highly shared sequence variants was judged likely to represent a technical artifact of the sequencing pipeline. A later genetic analysis associated a missense DCLRE1C variant with V-gene and J-gene trimming of TCR beta chains, and an independent cohort replicated the association. Because counts were too low, around 17 rarely observed V segments, including chromosome 9 orphons, were left out of the earlier analysis of 587 of the donors. In a later analysis, most CMV-associated TCR beta chains were found to appear HLA-restricted, with HLA associations seemingly driven largely by CMV exposure. According to a later analysis, parvovirus B19, influenza, CMV and Epstein-Barr virus appeared linked to several top co-occurrence clusters. A later analysis found that HLA-associated TCR beta chains were more clonally expanded and had lower generation probabilities than equally common non-associated chains. A later analysis found that TCR association rates varied across HLA loci, with DRB1 alleles showing the most associated TCRs and HLA-C alleles the fewest. At a false discovery rate of 0.05, a later analysis linked about 16,000 TCR beta sequences to specific HLA alleles. The presence/absence analyses assumed that sequencing depth was roughly uniform across donors, and that assumption may not be true. The authors suggested that the approach could potentially be generalized to other disease states and immunological phenotypes. In vitro tests confirmed that a few of the cytomegalovirus-associated TCR beta chains recognize cytomegalovirus antigens. Because the 87-base-pair reads could not distinguish some IMGT-functional V segments, including TRBV6-2 and TRBV6-3, those segments were excluded. In an earlier analysis of about 600 of the donors, most TCR beta V segments appeared in productive rearrangements about 87% or about 30% of the time, broadly matching IMGT annotations. Correlated functional status among segregating V segments might reflect linkage disequilibrium, but an unknown experimental factor could not be ruled out. A further reported finding was that TCR beta sequences accurately predicted the HLA-A and HLA-B alleles for most subjects in the first cohort. Strong co-occurrence of HLA alleles, especially DR and DQ, made assigning TCR associations to individual alleles difficult. HLA typing was unavailable for some donors at each locus, so association tests used only the typed subset.

Library preparation used the immunoSEQ multiplex PCR assay. For the multiplex PCR, a mixture combining 60 forward primers for TCR Vbeta segments and 13 reverse primers for TCR Jbeta segments was used. The CDR3 region of rearranged TCR beta genes was amplified from genomic DNA with a multiplex PCR assay. On the Illumina HiSeq System, the amplified TCR beta libraries were sequenced as 87-base-pair reads. In the original analysis: Across the roughly 600 repertoires, a later analysis counted tens of millions of unique TCR beta chains, 9.5 million to 13 million of which were shared by at least two donors. To remove PCR and sequencing errors, raw reads were error-corrected and collapsed into unique sequences using a nearest-neighbor algorithm that merged closely related sequences. CDR3 sequences were aligned to IMGT reference sequences to assign V, D and J gene segments. For a sequence to be retained, a match of at least six nucleotides was required to both a V gene segment and a J gene segment. A rearrangement was called productive if the CDR3 had no stop codons and remained in frame with V and J, and every other rearrangement was called non-productive. CDR3 was defined according to IMGT convention as the region running from the second conserved V-encoded cysteine to the conserved J-encoded phenylalanine. The earlier analysis of about 570 of the donors excluded any sequence lacking an unambiguous match to a single V gene segment. An earlier analysis of around 600 of the donors classified V segments as functional when productive rearrangements were above 56.7% and as segregating when the standard deviation between donors was above 5%. A statistical classification framework was built for diagnosing cytomegalovirus status from the catalog of TCR beta chain sequences. In a later analysis, TCR nucleotide sequences were compared against IMGT/GENE-DB human TR gene sequences so that V and J genes could be assigned. A later analysis assigned CDR3 sequences and most-parsimonious VDJ recombination scenarios with the TCRdist pipeline. A later analysis defined each TCR beta chain by its CDR3 amino acid sequence plus V-gene family, and excluded reads lacking a unique V-gene family. In a later analysis, nearly 600 highly shared, low-generation-probability nucleotide sequences were removed to address suspected cross-contamination and a sequencing artifact. In a later analysis, a clonal expansion index for each public chain was calculated from normalized within-repertoire ranks of inferred template counts. In a later analysis, generation probabilities were computed using a VDJ recombination model fitted to out-of-frame rearrangements, and the results were checked against IGoR. In a later analysis, TCR-TCR, TCR-HLA and TCR-CMV co-occurrence was scored with hypergeometric tests, and a repertoire-size bias correction was applied to TCR pairs. A later analysis estimated false discovery rates by permuting HLA or CMV assignments 20 times. In a later analysis, co-occurring TCRs were grouped using DBSCAN, with TCRdist sequence similarity added in when clustering inside HLA-allele-positive subsets. For co-occurrence clustering, repertoires with fewer than 30,000 or more than 120,000 public chains were excluded, along with four or five repertoires with anomalous nucleotide sharing. Imported from immuneACCESS, the table was reduced by TCRdb to in-frame sequences with V and J called. These copies leave out some clones; in studies compared against another copy, an unresolved V gene accounts for under half, and the cause of the remainder is not known. V, J and clone size reflect that table, while D and trimming were determined from the DNA. The sample table contains more than 200,000 clones; only one count was recorded for 85% of them. The top ten clonotypes cover 1% to 1.5% of the sample.

The cohort was made up of 650 to 700 healthy bone marrow donors. At the time of sampling, all cohort members were nominally healthy, though unrecorded immune exposures were likely present. CMV serostatus was positive for about 300 and negative for 352 of the 666 cohort members, and was not recorded for this donor. A peripheral blood sample was collected from each donor, and TCR beta sequencing was performed on peripheral blood mononuclear cells. Genomic DNA extraction from the blood cell samples was performed with the Qiagen DNeasy Blood Extraction Kit. Points on this clone: Its cognate antigen has yet to be identified. The record has no base qualities; no much larger clone is one base away.

Trimmed from V: 6 bases; trimmed from J: 4 bases; junction bases lacking a gene match: 6. Reading the germline V gene gives CDR1 MNHEY and CDR2 SVGAGI. The CDR3, from cysteine to phenylalanine, totals 14 residues. This entry keeps only the CDR3 DNA: 42 bases, framed from base 1. The specimen was PBMCs. The clonotype comes from a human donor in good health. Recombination connected TRBV6-5 to TRBJ2-7; TRBD1 aligns with 10 central bases. The DNA sequence is TGTGCCAGCAGCCCGGGACAGGGGACTTACGAGCAGTACTTC. The resulting protein is CASSPGQGTYEQYF.